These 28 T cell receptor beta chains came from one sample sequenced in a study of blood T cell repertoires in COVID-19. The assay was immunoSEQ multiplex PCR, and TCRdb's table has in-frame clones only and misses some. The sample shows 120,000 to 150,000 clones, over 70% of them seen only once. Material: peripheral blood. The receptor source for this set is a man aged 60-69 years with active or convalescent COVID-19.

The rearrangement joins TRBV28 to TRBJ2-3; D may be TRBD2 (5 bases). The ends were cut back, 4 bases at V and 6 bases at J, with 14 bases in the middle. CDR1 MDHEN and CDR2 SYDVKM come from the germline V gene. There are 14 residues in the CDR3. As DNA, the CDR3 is TGTGCCAGCAGTTCCTCTAGCAGGCCGGATACGCAGTATTTT. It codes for CASSSSSRPDTQYF.

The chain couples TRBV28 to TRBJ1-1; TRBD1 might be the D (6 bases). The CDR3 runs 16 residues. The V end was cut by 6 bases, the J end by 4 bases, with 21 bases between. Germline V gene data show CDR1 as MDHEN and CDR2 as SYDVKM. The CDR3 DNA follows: TGTGCCAGCAGACCAGGGGCTAGGGTGAGGGGCACTGAAGCTTTCTTT. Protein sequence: CASRPGARVRGTEAFF. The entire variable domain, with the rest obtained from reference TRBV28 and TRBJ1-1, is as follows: DVKVTQSSRYLVKRTGEKVFLECVQDMDHENMFWYRQDPGLGLRLIYFSYDVKMKEKGDIPEGYSVSREKKERFSLILESASTNQTSMYLCASRPGARVRGTEAFFGQGTRLTVV.

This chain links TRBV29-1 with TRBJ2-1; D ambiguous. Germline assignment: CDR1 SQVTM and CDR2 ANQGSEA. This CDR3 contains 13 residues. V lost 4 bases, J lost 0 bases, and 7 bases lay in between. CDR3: CSVAVSSYNEQFF. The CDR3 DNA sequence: TGCAGCGTTGCCGTGAGCTCCTACAATGAGCAGTTCTTC.

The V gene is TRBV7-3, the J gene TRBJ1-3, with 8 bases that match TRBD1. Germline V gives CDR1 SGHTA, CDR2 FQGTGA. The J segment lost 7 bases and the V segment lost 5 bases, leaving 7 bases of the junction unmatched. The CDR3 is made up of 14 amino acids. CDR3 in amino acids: CASSDGQGSNTIYF. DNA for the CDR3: TGTGCCAGCAGCGACGGACAGGGTTCGAACACCATATATTTT.

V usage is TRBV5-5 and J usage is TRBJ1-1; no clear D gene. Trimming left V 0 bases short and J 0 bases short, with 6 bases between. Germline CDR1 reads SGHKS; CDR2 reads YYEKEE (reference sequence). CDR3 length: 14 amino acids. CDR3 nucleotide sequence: TGTGCCAGCAGCTTGGGCGGTCTGAACACTGAAGCTTTCTTT. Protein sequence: CASSLGGLNTEAFF. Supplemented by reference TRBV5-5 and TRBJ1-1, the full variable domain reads DAGVTQSPTHLIKTRGQQVTLRCSPISGHKSVSWYQQVLGQGPQFIFQYYEKEERGRGNFPDRFSARQFPNYSSELNVNALLLGDSALYLCASSLGGLNTEAFFGQGTRLTVV.

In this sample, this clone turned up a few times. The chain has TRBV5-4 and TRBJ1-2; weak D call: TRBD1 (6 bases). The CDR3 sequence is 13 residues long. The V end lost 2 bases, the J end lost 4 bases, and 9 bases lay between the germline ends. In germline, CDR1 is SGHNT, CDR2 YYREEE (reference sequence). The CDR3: CASSLQGGYGYTF. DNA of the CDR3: TGTGCCAGCAGCTTACAGGGCGGCTATGGCTACACCTTC.

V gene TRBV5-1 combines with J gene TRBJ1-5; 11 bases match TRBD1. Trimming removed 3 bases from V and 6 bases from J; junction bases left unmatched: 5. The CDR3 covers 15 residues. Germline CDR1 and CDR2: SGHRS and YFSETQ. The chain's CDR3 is CASSSGQGVGQPQHF. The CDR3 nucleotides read TGCGCCAGCAGCTCGGGACAGGGGGTTGGTCAGCCCCAGCATTTT.

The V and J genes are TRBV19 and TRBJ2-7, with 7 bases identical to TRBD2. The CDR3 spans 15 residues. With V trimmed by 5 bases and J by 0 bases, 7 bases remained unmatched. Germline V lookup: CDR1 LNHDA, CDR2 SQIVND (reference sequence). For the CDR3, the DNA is TGTGCCAGTAGTGGGGGTAGCGGGTTCTCCTACGAGCAGTACTTC. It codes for CASSGGSGFSYEQYF.

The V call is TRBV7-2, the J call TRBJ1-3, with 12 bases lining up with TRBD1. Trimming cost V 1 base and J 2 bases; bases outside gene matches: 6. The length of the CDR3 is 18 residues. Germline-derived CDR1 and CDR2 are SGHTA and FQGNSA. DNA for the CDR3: TGTGCCAGCAGCTTAGGATCCCGGGACAGGGGGCCTGGAAACACCATATATTTT. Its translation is CASSLGSRDRGPGNTIYF. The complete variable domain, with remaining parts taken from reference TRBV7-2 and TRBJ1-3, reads GAGVSQSPSNKVTEKGKDVELRCDPISGHTALYWYRQSLGQGLEFLIYFQGNSAPDKSGLPSDRFSAERTGGSVSTLTIQRTQQEDSAVYLCASSLGSRDRGPGNTIYFGEGSWLTVV.

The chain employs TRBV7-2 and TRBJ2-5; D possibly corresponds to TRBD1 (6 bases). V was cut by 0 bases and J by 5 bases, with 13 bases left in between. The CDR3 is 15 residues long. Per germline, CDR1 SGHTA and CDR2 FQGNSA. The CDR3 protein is CASSLAAGAFETQYF. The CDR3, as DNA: TGTGCCAGCAGCTTAGCGGCAGGGGCTTTCGAGACCCAGTACTTC.

The CDR3 coding sequence is TGTGCCAGCAGCTCTTGGGAAGGGGTTGGCTACACCTTC. This encodes CASSSWEGVGYTF. The V gene is TRBV7-3, the J gene TRBJ1-2, with a possible D match to TRBD1 (5 bases). Germline V gene lookup returns CDR1 SGHTA and CDR2 FQGTGA. The CDR3 extends over 13 amino acids. Trimming took 4 bases from V and 7 from J, leaving 13 bases between them.

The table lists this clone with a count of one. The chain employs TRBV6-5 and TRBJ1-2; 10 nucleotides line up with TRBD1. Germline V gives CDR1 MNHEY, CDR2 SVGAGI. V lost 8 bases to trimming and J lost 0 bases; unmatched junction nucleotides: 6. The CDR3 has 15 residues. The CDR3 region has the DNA TGTGCCAGCTTCCGGACAGGGGGAGCTAACTATGGCTACACCTTC. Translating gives CASFRTGGANYGYTF.

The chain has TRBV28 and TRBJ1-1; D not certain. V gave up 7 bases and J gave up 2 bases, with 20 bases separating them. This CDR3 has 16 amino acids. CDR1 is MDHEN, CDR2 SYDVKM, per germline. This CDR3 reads CASTQRRSGLNTEAFF. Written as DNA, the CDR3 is TGTGCCAGCACCCAGCGGAGGTCAGGACTCAACACTGAAGCTTTCTTT.

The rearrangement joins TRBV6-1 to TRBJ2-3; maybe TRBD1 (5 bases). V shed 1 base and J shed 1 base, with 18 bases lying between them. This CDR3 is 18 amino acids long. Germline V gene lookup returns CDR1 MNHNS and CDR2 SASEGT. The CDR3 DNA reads TGTGCCAGCAGTGAAGGGGGCGTGGGAACCCCACGCACAGATACGCAGTATTTT. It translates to CASSEGGVGTPRTDTQYF.

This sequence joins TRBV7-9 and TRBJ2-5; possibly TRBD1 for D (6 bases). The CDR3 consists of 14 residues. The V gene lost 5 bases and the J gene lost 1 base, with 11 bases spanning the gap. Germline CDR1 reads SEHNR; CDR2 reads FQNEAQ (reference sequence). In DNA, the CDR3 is TGTGCCAGCAGCATCGGACAGTCCCAAGAGACCCAGTACTTC. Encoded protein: CASSIGQSQETQYF.

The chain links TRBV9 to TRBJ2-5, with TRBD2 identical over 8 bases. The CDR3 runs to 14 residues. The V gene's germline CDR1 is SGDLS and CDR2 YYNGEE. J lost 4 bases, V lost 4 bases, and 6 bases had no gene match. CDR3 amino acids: CASSPRLARETQYF. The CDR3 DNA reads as TGTGCCAGCAGCCCCAGACTAGCGAGAGAGACCCAGTACTTC.

CDR3 sequence (DNA): TGCAGCGTTGGACGAGGGACAGGGGGGTACAATGAGCAGTTCTTC. Translated: CSVGRGTGGYNEQFF. V gene TRBV29-1 combines with J gene TRBJ2-1, with TRBD1 matching over 11 bases. The CDR3 is 15 residues long. V lost 4 bases to trimming and J lost 4 bases; unmatched junction nucleotides: 6. CDR1 SQVTM and CDR2 ANQGSEA come from the germline V gene.

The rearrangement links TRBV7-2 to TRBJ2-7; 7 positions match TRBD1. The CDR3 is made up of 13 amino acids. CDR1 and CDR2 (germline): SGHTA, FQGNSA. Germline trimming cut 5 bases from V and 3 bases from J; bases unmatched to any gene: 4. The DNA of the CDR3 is TGTGCCAGCAGCGCCGCAGGGGGCTACGAGCAGTACTTC. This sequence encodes CASSAAGGYEQYF. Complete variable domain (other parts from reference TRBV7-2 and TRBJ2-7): GAGVSQSPSNKVTEKGKDVELRCDPISGHTALYWYRQSLGQGLEFLIYFQGNSAPDKSGLPSDRFSAERTGGSVSTLTIQRTQQEDSAVYLCASSAAGGYEQYFGPGTRLTVT.

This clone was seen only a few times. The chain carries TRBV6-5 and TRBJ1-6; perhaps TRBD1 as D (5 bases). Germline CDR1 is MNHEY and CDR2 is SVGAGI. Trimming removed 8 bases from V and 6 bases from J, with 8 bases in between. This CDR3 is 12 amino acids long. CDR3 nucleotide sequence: TGTGCCAGCGGTCAGGGTAATTCACCCCTCCACTTT. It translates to CASGQGNSPLHF.

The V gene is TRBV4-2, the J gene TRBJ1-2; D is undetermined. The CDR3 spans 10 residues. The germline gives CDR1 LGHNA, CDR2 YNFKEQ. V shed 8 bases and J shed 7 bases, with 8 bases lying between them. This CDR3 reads CASGRGGYTF. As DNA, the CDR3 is TGTGCCAGCGGTAGAGGTGGCTACACCTTC.

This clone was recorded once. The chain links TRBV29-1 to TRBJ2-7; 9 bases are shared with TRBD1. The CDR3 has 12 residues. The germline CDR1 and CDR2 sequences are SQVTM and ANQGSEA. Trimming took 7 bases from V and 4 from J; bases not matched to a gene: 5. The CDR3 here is CSGRGQGYEQYF. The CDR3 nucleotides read TGCAGCGGGAGAGGACAGGGGTACGAGCAGTACTTC.

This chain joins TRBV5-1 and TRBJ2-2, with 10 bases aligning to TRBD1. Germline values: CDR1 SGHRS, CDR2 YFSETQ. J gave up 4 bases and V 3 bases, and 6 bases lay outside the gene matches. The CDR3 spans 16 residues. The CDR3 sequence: CASSSGTGDSTGELFF. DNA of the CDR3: TGCGCCAGCAGCTCCGGGACAGGGGATTCCACCGGGGAGCTGTTTTTT.

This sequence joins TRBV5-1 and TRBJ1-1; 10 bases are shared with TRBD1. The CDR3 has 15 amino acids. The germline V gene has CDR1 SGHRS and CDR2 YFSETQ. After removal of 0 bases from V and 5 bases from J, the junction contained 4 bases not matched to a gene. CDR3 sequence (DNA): TGCGCCAGCAGCTTGGGAGGGACAGGGGAAACTGAAGCTTTCTTT. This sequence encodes CASSLGGTGETEAFF.

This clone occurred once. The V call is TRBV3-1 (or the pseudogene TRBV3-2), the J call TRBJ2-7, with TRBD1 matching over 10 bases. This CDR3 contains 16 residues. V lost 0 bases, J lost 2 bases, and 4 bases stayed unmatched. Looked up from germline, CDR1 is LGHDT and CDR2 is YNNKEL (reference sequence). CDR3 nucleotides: TGTGCCAGCAGCCAAGATTCCGGGACAGGGGCCTACGAGCAGTACTTC. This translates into CASSQDSGTGAYEQYF.

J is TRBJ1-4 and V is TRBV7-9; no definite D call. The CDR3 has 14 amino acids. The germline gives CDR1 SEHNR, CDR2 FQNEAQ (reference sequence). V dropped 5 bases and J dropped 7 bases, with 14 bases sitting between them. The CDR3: CASSLGNGVEKLFF. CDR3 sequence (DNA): TGTGCCAGCAGCCTTGGGAACGGGGTTGAAAAACTGTTTTTT.

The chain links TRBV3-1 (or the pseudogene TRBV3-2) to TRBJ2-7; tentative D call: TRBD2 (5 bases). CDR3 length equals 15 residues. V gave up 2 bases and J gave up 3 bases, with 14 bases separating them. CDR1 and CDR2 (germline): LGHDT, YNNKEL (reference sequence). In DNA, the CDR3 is TGTGCCAGCAGCCAACGTCGAGGGTTCCGCTACGAGCAGTACTTC. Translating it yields CASSQRRGFRYEQYF.

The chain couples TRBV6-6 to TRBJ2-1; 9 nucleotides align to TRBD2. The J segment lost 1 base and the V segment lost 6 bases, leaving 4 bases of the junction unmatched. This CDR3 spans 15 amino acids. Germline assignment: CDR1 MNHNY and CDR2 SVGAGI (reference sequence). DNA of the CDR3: TGTGCCAGCAGGGACCTAGCGGGGTCCTACAATGAGCAGTTCTTC. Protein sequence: CASRDLAGSYNEQFF.

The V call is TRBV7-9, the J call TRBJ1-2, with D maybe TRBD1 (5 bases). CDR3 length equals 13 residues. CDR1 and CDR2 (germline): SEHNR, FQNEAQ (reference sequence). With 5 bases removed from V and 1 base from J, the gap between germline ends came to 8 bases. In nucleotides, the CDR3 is TGTGCCAGCAGCCGTGACAGTAACTATGGCTACACCTTC. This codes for CASSRDSNYGYTF.